This T cell receptor (beta chain) was obtained from a study of shared clonotypes between healthy human individuals. Study-wide context: Participating donors consisted of two women and a few men aged 18 to 49.

Losses at the gene ends were 6 bases for V and 0 bases for J; bases not matched to a gene: 7. Looked up from germline, CDR1 is MDHEN and CDR2 is SYDVKM. CDR3 length: 16 amino acids. Execution of the assay was at deep level. Sequencing was performed with immunoSEQ multiplex PCR; in TCRdb, only in-frame clones are kept and a portion is missing. Of 450,000 to 650,000 clones in the sample, about 80% were seen once. This TCR came from a woman aged 40 to 50 in good health. Some clones in this sample may be carry-over from other donors' samples. The chain links TRBV28 to TRBJ2-1, with 8 bases matching TRBD2. Sequencing was done on a sample of PBMCs. The CDR3 nucleotides read TGTGCCAGCAGCCTCAGCGGGAGCGGCTCCTACAATGAGCAGTTCTTC. Residues: CASSLSGSGSYNEQFF.